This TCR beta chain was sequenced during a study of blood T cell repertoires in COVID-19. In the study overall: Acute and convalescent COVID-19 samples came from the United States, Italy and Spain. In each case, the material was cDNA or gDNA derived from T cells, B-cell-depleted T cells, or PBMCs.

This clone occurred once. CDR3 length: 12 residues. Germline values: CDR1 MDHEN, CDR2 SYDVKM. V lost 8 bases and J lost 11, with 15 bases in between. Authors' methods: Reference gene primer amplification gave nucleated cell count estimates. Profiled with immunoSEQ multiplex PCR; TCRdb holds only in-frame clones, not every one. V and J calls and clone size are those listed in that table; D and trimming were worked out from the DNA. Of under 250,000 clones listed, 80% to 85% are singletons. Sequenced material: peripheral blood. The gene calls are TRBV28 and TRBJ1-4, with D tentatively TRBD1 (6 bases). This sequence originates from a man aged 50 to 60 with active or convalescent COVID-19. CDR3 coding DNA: TGTGCCAGCTACTTGGGGGCCGGGAAACTGTTTTTT. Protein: CASYLGAGKLFF.